This TCR beta chain derives from a study of T cell responses to AZD1222 COVID-19 vaccine (dated by TCRdb to about 2021). Study-level background: TCR sequencing covered approximately 230 trial participants: some 210 given two doses of AZD1222 and 26 given two doses of MenACWY control vaccine. Trial participants were enrolled by age into subgroups of 18-55, 56-69 and 70-plus years, and roughly 150, 30 and 60 TCR-sequenced participants, respectively, were included in these subgroups.

This clone occurred a few times. Its antigen is currently not known. Base quality data are lacking; no much larger clone is found one base away. The CDR3 regions of human TCRbeta chains were analyzed by immunosequencing. The study's processing was this. TCRs in the repertoires were matched against a reference library of SARS-CoV-2-specific TCRs that had been generated with the MIRA antigen-specificity platform. Breadth meant the fraction of unique TCRs that were SARS-CoV-2-associated, whereas depth meant the fraction of total T cells that were SARS-CoV-2-associated. Using the MIRA data, each spike-specific TCR was assigned both to the spike region to which the TCR was reactive and to a CD4 or CD8 class. Log10-transformed breadth and depth values were compared by one-way ANOVA with Sidak's multiple comparisons tests. TCRdb holds this immuneACCESS table with in-frame rearrangements only. Some clones are missing; in checked studies, unresolved V genes explain under half, and the rest has no known cause. V and J calls and clone size are as listed in that table; D and trimming were resolved from the DNA. Recorded for this sample are roughly 99,000 clones; approximately 92% of them occurred a single time. Around 8.6% of the sample is in the top ten clones.

In the paper's terms, the time point label means: about 28 days (+/-7) after the second vaccine dose. AZD1222 recipients with second doses at about 4 weeks or about 12 weeks were pooled, because spike-specific TCR depth and breadth did not differ between schedules. Samples from vaccinated people were obtained from the UK trials COV001 and COV002, which included a single-blind randomized controlled phase 2/3 trial of AZD1222 (ChAdOx1 nCoV-19) in healthy adults. Trial participant PBMC samples were collected at day 0 and day 28 after the second dose for TCRbeta chain sequencing. The paper as a whole reports these results and caveats: No day 14 peak-response samples were available, so repertoires were characterized only after the peak T cell response. CD4 TCRs associated with the vaccine covered the entire spike protein, and the dominant responses were in regions 160-218 and 743-854. The 56-69-year group was small, and its depth increase did not reach significance, likely because of low power. A significant rise in spike-specific TCR breadth and depth was observed after two AZD1222 doses relative to day 0 and relative to MenACWY recipients. Participants were mostly white British, with more females than males. The authors suggested clonal diversity may have been underestimated. Conclusions about previously exposed vaccinees are limited, since just 6 or 7 AZD1222 recipients were seropositive for SARS-CoV-2 at baseline. Reportedly, almost half of the unique spike-specific TCRs recognized epitopes lying outside the regions that are mutated in the B.1.351 and B.1.1.7 variants.

This receptor was obtained from an adult who received the AZD1222 COVID-19 vaccine. This specimen consisted of peripheral blood, obtained 28 days after the second AZD1222 dose.

The CDR3 is CASSEDTYGYTF. The nucleotides read TGTGCCAGCTCAGAAGACACCTATGGCTACACCTTC. The receptor chain draws on TRBV18 and TRBJ1-2, with no confidently assigned D gene. The CDR1 and CDR2 encoded by the germline V gene are KGHSH and LQKENI. Reading from cysteine to phenylalanine, the CDR3 counts 12 amino acids. The read is trimmed to its CDR3 DNA, 36 bases read in frame from base 1. The junction carries 8 bases between V and J, which are trimmed by 5 bases and 4 bases respectively.